The 5 T cell receptor beta chains below were found in one sample sequenced in a study of CD8 T cells in Susac syndrome. cDNA came from roughly 0.53 to 1 ug RNA primed by random hexamers. TCRdb used MiXCR to reprocess the immunoSEQ multiplex PCR reads, holding one entry per CDR3 protein. The table shows 250,000 to 300,000 distinct CDR3 sequences, with 70% to 90% occurring only once. The source material was CD8+ T cells from PBMCs. The receptors derive from a human donor with multiple sclerosis.

The chain recombines TRBV5-4 with TRBJ2-3; 9 bases match TRBD1. Germline V CDR1 and CDR2: SGHNT, YYREEE (reference sequence). Trimming cost V 1 base and J 0 bases; bases outside gene matches: 3. The CDR3 has 16 amino acids. The CDR3 nucleotides read TGTGCCAGCAGCTTGTGGACAGGGGCCAGCACAGATACGCAGTATTTT. This codes for CASSLWTGASTDTQYF. The full variable domain, with the rest looked up from reference TRBV5-4 and TRBJ2-3, is ETGVTQSPTHLIKTRGQQVTLRCSSQSGHNTVSWYQQALGQGPQFIFQYYREEENGRGNFPPRFSGLQFPNYSSELNVNALELDDSALYLCASSLWTGASTDTQYFGPGTRLTVL.

The chain links TRBV20-1 to TRBJ2-1; D uncertain. With 6 bases removed from V and 0 bases from J, the gap between germline ends came to 15 bases. Germline V gene lookup returns CDR1 DFQATT and CDR2 SNEGSKA (reference sequence). This CDR3 spans 15 amino acids. CDR3 protein: CSAAGPESSYNEQFF. The DNA of the CDR3 is TGCAGTGCGGCCGGGCCCGAAAGCTCCTACAATGAGCAGTTCTTC.

V and J are TRBV6-2 or TRBV6-3 and TRBJ2-7; D gene ambiguous. This CDR3 spans 13 amino acids. Germline V gene sequence: CDR1 MNHEY, CDR2 SVGEGT. V lost 0 bases, J lost 5 bases, and 8 bases lay in between. As DNA, the CDR3 is TGTGCCAGCAGTTACTCGAACAGTAACGAGCAGTACTTC. Translating it yields CASSYSNSNEQYF.

The DNA of the CDR3 is TGTGCCAGCGCCAGCGGTGAACCTAACTATGGCTACACCTTC. Encoded protein: CASASGEPNYGYTF. The chain employs TRBV9 and TRBJ1-2; D is unclear. Germline loops: CDR1 SGDLS, CDR2 YYNGEE. The V gene lost 7 bases and the J gene lost 0 bases, with 13 bases spanning the gap. CDR3 length equals 14 residues.

J is TRBJ2-3 and V is TRBV20-1, with 7 nucleotides matching TRBD2. With 3 bases clipped from V and 0 bases from J, the junction kept 6 bases outside the gene matches. The CDR3 has 15 amino acids. CDR1 DFQATT and CDR2 SNEGSKA come from the germline V gene (reference sequence). CDR3 nucleotide sequence: TGCAGTGCTAGTTGGGGAGGGACTAGCACAGATACGCAGTATTTT. Translated, it gives CSASWGGTSTDTQYF.